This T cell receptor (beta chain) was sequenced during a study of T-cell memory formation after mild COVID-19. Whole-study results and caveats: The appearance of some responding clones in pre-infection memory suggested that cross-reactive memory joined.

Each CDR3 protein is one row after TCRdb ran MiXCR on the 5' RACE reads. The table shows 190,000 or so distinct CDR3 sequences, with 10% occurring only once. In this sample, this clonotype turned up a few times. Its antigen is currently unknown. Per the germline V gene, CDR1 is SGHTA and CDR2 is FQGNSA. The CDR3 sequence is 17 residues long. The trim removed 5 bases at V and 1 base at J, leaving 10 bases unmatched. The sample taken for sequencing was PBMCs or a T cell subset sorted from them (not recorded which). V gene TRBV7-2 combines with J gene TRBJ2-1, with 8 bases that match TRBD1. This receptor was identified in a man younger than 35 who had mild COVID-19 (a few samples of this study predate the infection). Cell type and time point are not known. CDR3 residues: CASSARRQGLSYNEQFF. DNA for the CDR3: TGTGCCAGCAGCGCCCGGCGACAGGGGCTTTCCTACAATGAGCAGTTCTTC.